This T cell receptor beta chain emerged from a study of shared clonotypes between healthy human individuals. About the study: For every donor, three CD4 naive, three CD4 memory, two CD8 naive and one CD8 memory plates were used. Whole-study findings and limits: Unshared clonotypes carried lower generation probabilities than those common to all four donors. Estimated richness values were generally larger in naive subsets than in memory subsets. Only blood was sampled, and tissue TCR repertoires likely differ from blood ones.

The repertoire was sequenced with immunoSEQ multiplex PCR; TCRdb's copy has only in-frame clones and lacks some. The profile shows approximately 1.1 million clones, around three quarters of them singletons. A remark on this clone: Antigen: not known.

This receptor was taken from a man aged 18 to 30 in good health. Some clones in this sample may be carry-over from other donors' samples. Sample: memory CD4+ T cells from PBMCs. Subset described: CD45RA-negative fraction.

This CDR3 reads CASTRSGTSSGDTQYF. CDR3 DNA: TGCGCCAGCACCCGGTCCGGGACTAGTTCCGGAGATACGCAGTATTTT. This chain uses TRBV5-1 with TRBJ2-3; the match to TRBD2 covers 8 bases. This CDR3 is 16 amino acids long. Per germline, CDR1 SGHRS and CDR2 YFSETQ. V trimming: 6 bases; J trimming: 5 bases; junction bases outside the gene matches: 14.